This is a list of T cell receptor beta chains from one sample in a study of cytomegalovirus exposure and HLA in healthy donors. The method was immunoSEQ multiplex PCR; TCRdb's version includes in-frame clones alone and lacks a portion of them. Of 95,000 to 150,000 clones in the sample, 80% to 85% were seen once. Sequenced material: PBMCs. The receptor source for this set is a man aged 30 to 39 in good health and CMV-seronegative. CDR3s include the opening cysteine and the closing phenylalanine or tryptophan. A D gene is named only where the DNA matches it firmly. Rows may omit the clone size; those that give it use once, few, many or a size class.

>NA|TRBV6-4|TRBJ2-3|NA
CASSSSGGTDTQYF
TGTGCCAGCAGTTCGTCCGGAGGCACAGATACGCAGTATTTT
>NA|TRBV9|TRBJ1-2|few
CASSVALGGGYTF
TGTGCCAGCAGCGTAGCTCTAGGCGGTGGCTACACCTTC
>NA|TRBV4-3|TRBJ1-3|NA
CASSQELTGAKYSGNTIYF
TGCGCCAGCAGCCAAGAATTAACAGGCGCTAAATACTCTGGAAACACCATATATTTT
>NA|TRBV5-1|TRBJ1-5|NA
CASSLLGQNGQPQHF
TGCGCCAGCAGCTTGCTTGGACAGAATGGTCAGCCCCAGCATTTT
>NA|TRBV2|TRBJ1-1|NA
CASPPGSNTEAFF
TGTGCCAGCCCCCCGGGGTCGAACACTGAAGCTTTCTTT
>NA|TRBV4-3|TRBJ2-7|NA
CASSQGEGQAPYEQYF
TGCGCCAGCAGCCAAGGGGAGGGACAGGCACCCTACGAGCAGTACTTC
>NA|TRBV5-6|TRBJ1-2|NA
CASSPDTGGYTF
TGTGCCAGCAGTCCTGACACGGGAGGCTACACCTTC
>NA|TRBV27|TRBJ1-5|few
CASSLFGGRNQPQHF
TGTGCCAGCAGTTTATTTGGGGGCAGGAATCAGCCCCAGCATTTT
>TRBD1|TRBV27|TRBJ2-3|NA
CASDPYGQGERADTQYF
TGTGCCAGCGACCCATACGGACAGGGAGAGCGCGCAGATACGCAGTATTTT
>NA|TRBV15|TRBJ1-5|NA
CATTWASNQPQHF
TGTGCCACCACCTGGGCATCCAATCAGCCCCAGCATTTT
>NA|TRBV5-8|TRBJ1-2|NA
CASNAQGIYYYGYTF
TGTGCCAGCAACGCGCAGGGGATTTATTACTATGGCTACACCTTC
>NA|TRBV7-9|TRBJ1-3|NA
CASSRLDSGNTIYF
TGTGCCAGCAGCCGACTGGACTCTGGAAACACCATATATTTT
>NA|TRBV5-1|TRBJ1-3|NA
CASSPGGAGNTIYF
TGCGCCAGCAGCCCGGGGGGGGCTGGAAACACCATATATTTT
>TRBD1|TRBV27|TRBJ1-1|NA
CASSLSRNRDSEAFF
TGTGCCAGCAGTTTATCCCGGAACCGGGACAGTGAAGCTTTCTTT
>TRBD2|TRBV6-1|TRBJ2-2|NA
CASSGGTSGTGELFF
TGTGCCAGCAGTGGGGGGACTAGCGGCACCGGGGAGCTGTTTTTT
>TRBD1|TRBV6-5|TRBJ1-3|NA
CASSGTGAGNTIYF
TGTGCCAGCAGCGGGACAGGGGCTGGAAACACCATATATTTT
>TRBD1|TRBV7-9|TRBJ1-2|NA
CASSRTGRGYTF
TGTGCCAGCAGCCGGACAGGACGCGGCTACACCTTC
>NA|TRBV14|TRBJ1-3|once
CASSQALTSGNTIYF
TGTGCCAGCAGCCAAGCACTAACCTCTGGAAACACCATATATTTT
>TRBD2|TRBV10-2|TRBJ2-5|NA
CASSGGSGGPQETQYF
TGCGCCAGCAGTGGCGGAAGCGGGGGCCCCCAGGAGACCCAGTACTTC
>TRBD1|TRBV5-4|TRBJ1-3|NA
CASSPDRGGGNTIYF
TGTGCCAGCAGCCCCGACAGGGGGGGTGGAAACACCATATATTTT
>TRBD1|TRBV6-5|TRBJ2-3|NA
CASKGQGLIDTQYF
TGTGCCAGCAAGGGACAGGGACTCATAGATACGCAGTATTTT
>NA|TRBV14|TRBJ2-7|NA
CASSQAYEQYF
TGTGCCAGCAGCCAAGCTTACGAGCAGTACTTC
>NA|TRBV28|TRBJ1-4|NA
CASVTLGGSEKLFF
TGTGCCAGCGTAACCTTGGGGGGAAGCGAAAAACTGTTTTTT
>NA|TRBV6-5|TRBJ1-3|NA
CASNQGNTIYF
TGTGCCAGCAACCAGGGAAACACCATATATTTT
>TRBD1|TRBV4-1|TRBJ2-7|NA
CASSPDRGNEQYF
TGCGCCAGCAGCCCGGACAGGGGCAACGAGCAGTACTTC
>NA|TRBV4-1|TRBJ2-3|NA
CASSQAQGLRSRYF
TGCGCCAGCAGCCAAGCACAGGGCCTGAGGAGCAGGTATTTT
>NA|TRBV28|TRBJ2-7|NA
CASSRSRGEQYF
TGTGCCAGCAGCCGGTCTAGGGGCGAGCAGTACTTC